This T cell receptor beta chain was sequenced for a study of blood T cell repertoires in COVID-19. Methods used by the authors: Reference gene primer amplification yielded estimated nucleated cell counts. TCRdb keeps only in-frame clones here, not all; method: immunoSEQ multiplex PCR. V and J calls and clone size follow that table, whereas D and trimming were derived from the DNA. The sample consists of around 200,000 clones, approximately 80% of them appearing once. Unmatched junction bases numbered 8, after V lost 5 bases and J lost 2 bases. In germline, CDR1 is KGHSH, CDR2 LQKENI. The CDR3 is 15 amino acids.

This chain links TRBV18 with TRBJ2-7, with TRBD1 identical over 8 bases. The source of this sequence is a human donor in a cohort sampled during active COVID-19. Sequenced sample: peripheral blood. For the CDR3, the DNA is TGTGCCAGCTCAACAAGGACAGGGAGCACCTACGAGCAGTACTTC. Translated: CASSTRTGSTYEQYF.